This T cell receptor beta chain was sequenced in a study of blood T cell repertoires in COVID-19. Overall study: COVID-19 samples, acute and convalescent, were from the United States, Italy and Spain. T cells, B-cell-depleted T cells, or PBMCs provided the cDNA or gDNA that served as material.

With 1 base clipped from V and 3 bases from J, the junction kept 2 bases outside the gene matches. This CDR3 is built from 15 residues. Germline CDR1 is SGHDN and CDR2 is FVKESK. Study processing details: Reference gene primers were amplified, and this amplification served to estimate nucleated cell counts. TCRdb's table, derived via immunoSEQ multiplex PCR, lists solely in-frame clones and lacks some. Clonal size and the V and J genes are those of that table, whereas D and trimming came from the DNA. The table lists around 66,000 clones, about 80% of them singletons, with roughly 9.7% in the top ten. This clone came up once.

This TCR derives from a human donor in a cohort sampled during active COVID-19. Material: peripheral blood. This chain links TRBV14 with TRBJ1-3; 8 bases line up with TRBD1. In DNA form, the CDR3 reads TGTGCCAGCAGCCAAGCCGGGACAGGTGGAAACACCATATATTTT. As protein: CASSQAGTGGNTIYF.